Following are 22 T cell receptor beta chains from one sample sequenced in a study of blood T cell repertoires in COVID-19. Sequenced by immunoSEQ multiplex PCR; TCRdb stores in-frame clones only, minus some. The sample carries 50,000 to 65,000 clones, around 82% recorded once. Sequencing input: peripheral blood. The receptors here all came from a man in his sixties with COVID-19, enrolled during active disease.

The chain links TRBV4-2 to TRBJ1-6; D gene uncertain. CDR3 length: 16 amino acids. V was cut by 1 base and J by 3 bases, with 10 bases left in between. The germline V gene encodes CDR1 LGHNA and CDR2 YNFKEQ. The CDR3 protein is CASSQAVGSYNSPLHF. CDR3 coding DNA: TGTGCCAGCAGCCAAGCGGTGGGGAGCTATAATTCACCCCTCCACTTT.

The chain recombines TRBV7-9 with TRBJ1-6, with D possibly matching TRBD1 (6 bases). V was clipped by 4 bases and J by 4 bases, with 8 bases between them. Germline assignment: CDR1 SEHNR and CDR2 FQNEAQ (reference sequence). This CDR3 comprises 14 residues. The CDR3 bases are TGTGCCAGCAGCTCGGACAGTTATAATTCACCCCTCCACTTT. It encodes CASSSDSYNSPLHF.

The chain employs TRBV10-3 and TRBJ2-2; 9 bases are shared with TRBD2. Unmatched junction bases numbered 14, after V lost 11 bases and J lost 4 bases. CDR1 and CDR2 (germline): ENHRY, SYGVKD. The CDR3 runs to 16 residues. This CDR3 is CASRGAGGLFTGELFF. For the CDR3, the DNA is TGTGCCTCCAGGGGAGCGGGAGGATTGTTCACCGGGGAGCTGTTTTTT.

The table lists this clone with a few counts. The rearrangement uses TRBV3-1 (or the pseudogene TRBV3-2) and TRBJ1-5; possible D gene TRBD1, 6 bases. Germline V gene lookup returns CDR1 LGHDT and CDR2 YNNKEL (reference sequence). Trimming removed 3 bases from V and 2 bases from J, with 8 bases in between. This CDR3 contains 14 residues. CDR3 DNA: TGTGCCAGCAGCCATTCAGGGGGCAATCAGCCCCAGCATTTT. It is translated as CASSHSGGNQPQHF.

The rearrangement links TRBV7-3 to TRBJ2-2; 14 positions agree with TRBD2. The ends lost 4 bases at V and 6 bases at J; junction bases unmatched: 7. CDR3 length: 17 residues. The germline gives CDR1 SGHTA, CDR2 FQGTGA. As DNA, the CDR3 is TGTGCCAGCAGCTACGCGGGACTAGCGGGAGACGCCGGGGAGCTGTTTTTT. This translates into CASSYAGLAGDAGELFF.

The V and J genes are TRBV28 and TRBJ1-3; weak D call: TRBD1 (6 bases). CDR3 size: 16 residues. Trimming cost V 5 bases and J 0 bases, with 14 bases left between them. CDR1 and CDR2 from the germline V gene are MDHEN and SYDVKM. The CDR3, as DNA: TGTGCCAGCAGTCCCACGGGACAACTCTCTGGAAACACCATATATTTT. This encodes CASSPTGQLSGNTIYF.

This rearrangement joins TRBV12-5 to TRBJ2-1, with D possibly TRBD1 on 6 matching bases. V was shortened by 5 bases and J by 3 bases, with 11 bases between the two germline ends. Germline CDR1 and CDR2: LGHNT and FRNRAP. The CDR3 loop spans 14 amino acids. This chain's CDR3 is CASGARTVYNEQFF. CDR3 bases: TGTGCTAGTGGTGCCCGGACAGTCTACAATGAGCAGTTCTTC.

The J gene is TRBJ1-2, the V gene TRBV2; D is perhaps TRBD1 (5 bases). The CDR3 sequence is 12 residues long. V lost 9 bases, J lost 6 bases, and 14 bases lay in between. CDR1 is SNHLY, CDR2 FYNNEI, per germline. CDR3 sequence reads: CARRQSPDGYTF. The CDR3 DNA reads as TGTGCCAGGAGACAGTCGCCGGATGGCTACACCTTC.

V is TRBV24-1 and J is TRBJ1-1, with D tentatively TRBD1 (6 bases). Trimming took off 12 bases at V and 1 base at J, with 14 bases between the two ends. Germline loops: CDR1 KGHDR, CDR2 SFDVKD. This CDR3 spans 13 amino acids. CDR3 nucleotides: TGTGCCTTAAACCAGGGGCGGAACACTGAAGCTTTCTTT. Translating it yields CALNQGRNTEAFF.

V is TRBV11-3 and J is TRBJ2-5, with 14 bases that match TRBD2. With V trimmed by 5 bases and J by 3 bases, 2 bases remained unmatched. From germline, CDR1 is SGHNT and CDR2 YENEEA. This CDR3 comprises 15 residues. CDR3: CASSPTSGREETQYF. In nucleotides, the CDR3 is TGTGCCAGCAGCCCGACTAGCGGGAGGGAAGAGACCCAGTACTTC.

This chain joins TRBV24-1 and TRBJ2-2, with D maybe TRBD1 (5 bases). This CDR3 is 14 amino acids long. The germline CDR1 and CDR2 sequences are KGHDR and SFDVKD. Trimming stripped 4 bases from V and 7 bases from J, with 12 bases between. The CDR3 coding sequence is TGTGCCACCAGTGAGATCCAGGGAATCGGGGAGCTGTTTTTT. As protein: CATSEIQGIGELFF.

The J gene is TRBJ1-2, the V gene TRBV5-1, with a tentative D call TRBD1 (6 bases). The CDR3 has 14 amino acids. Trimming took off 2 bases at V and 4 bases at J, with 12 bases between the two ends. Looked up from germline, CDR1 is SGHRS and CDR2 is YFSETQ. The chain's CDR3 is CASSLGGVAYGYTF. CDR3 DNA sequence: TGCGCCAGCAGCTTAGGGGGGGTTGCCTATGGCTACACCTTC.

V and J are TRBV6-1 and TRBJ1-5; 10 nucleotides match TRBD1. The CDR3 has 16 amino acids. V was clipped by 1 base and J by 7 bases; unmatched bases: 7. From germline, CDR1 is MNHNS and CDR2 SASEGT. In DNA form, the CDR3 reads TGTGCCAGCAGTGAAGTTAAGGGACAGGGGCACCAGCCCCAGCATTTT. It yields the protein CASSEVKGQGHQPQHF.

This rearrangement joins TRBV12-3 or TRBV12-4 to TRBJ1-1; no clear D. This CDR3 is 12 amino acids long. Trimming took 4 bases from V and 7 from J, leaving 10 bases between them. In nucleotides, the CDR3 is TGTGCCAGCAGTTCTAGACCGGTTGAAGCTTTCTTT. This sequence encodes CASSSRPVEAFF.

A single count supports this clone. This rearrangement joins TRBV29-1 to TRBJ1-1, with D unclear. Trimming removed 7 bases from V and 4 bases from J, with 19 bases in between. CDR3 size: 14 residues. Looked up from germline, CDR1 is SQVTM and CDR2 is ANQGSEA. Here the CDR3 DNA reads TGCAGCGCTCCCCCTGTTGGCTCTGGCACTGAAGCTTTCTTT. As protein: CSAPPVGSGTEAFF.

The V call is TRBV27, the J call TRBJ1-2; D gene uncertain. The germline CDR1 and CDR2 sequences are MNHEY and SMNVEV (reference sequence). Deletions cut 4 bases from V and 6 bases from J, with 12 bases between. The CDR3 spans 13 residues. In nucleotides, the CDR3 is TGTGCCAGCAGTTCTTATTCGTCCGATGGCTACACCTTC. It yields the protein CASSSYSSDGYTF.

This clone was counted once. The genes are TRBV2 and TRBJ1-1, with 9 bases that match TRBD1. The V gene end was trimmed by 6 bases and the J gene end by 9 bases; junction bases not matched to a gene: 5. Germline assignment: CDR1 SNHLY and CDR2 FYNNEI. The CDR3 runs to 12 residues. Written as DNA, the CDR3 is TGTGCCAGCAGGGTGGGACAGGGTAAAGCTTTCTTT. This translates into CASRVGQGKAFF.

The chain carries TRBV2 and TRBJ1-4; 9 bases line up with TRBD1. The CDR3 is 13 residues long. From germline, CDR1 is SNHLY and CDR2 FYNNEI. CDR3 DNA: TGTGTTACAGGGGGCCTAACGGATGAAAAACTGTTTTTT. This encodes CVTGGLTDEKLFF.

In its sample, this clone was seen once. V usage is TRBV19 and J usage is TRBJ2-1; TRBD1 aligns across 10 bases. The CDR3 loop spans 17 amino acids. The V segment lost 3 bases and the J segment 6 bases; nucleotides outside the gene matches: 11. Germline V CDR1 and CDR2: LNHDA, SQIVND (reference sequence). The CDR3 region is CASSIRGGTGDVNEQFF. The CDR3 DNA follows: TGTGCCAGTAGTATCAGGGGCGGGACAGGGGATGTCAATGAGCAGTTCTTC.

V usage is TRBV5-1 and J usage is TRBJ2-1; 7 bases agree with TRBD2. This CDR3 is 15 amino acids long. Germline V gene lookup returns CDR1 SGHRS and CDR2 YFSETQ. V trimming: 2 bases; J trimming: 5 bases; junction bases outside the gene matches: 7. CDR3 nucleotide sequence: TGCGCCAGCAGCTTAGGGACTACTCGGAACAATGAGCAGTTCTTC. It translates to CASSLGTTRNNEQFF.

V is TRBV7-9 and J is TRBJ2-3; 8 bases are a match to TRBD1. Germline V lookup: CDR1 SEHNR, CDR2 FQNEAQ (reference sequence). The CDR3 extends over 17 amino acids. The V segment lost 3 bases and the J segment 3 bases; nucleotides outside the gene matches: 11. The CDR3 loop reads CASSFRPPRGRTDTQYF. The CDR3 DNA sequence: TGTGCCAGCAGCTTTAGGCCTCCCAGGGGGCGTACAGATACGCAGTATTTT.

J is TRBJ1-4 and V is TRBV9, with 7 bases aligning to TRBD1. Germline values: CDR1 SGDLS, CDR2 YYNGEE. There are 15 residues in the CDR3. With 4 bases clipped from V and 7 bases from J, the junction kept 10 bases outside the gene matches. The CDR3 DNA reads TGTGCCAGCAGCTCCCGCCAGGGGGAAGGTGAAAAACTGTTTTTT. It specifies CASSSRQGEGEKLFF.